Included here is one T cell receptor beta chain sequence, with context. Its antigen remains unidentified. The sample originates from a study of T cell clones after liver transplantation. Findings and limits, study-wide: In two subjects, few donor cells limited the measurable donor-reactive repertoire. Graft donor-reactive T cells possibly entered the graft instead of undergoing deletion.

CDR1 and CDR2 from the germline V gene are SGHRS and YFSETQ. The CDR3 is made up of 13 amino acids. V shed 0 bases and J shed 3 bases, with 4 bases lying between them. Repertoires were generated with immunoSEQ multiplex PCR, while TCRdb's copy carries only in-frame clones and drops some. This table has 15,000 to 20,000 clones, 80% appearing once. Unstimulated PBMCs were sorted into CD3+CD4+ and CD3+CD8+ populations. Sequenced material: CD8+ T cells from blood, taken about 50 months after liver transplant. The chain links TRBV5-1 to TRBJ2-1; D unresolved. This sequence originates from a human patient who received a liver transplant. Some T cells may have come from the graft donor. CDR3 sequence reads: CASSLAIYNEQFF. The CDR3 DNA is TGCGCCAGCAGCTTGGCAATCTACAATGAGCAGTTCTTC.